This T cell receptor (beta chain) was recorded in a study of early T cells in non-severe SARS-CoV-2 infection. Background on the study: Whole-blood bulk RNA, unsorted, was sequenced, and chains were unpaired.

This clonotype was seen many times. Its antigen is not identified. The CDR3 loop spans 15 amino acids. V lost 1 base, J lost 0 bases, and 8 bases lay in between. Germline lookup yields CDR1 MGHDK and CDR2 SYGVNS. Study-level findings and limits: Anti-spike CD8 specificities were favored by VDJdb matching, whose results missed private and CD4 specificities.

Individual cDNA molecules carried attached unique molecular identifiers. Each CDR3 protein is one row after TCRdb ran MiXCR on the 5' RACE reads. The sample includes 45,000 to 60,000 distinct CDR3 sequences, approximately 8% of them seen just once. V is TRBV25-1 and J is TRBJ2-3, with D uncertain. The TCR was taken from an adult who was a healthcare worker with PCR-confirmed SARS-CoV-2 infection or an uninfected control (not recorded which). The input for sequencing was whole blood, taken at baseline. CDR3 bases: TGTGCCAGCAGTGAATCAGGTGATAGCACAGATACGCAGTATTTT. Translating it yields CASSESGDSTDTQYF.